This TCR beta chain emerged from a study of breast tumors, draining lymph nodes, adjacent tissues listed by TCRdb under 2016. Turning to the overall study: Breast cancer patients provided tumor, adjacent nontumor tissue and axillary lymph nodes, and the study compared the TCR beta repertoires across these three sources. The study aimed to assess the relationships and possible T-cell exchange between tumor, surrounding tissue and draining lymph node repertoires in human breast cancer. General conclusions and limits of the study: The data were considered consistent with the idea that most tumor T cells come from the lymph node and then expand in tumor tissue. The study presented the conclusion that tumor T cells originate in lymph nodes as consistent with a hypothesis, not as something directly demonstrated. T-cell repertoire diversity in tumors was found to be lower than in lymph nodes but higher than in nontumor tissue, and preferential V and J gene usage was observed. In luminal-like breast cancer, tumor and nontumor tissue repertoires resembled each other significantly more than in basal-like breast cancer.

As encoded in the germline V gene, CDR1 is MGHDK while CDR2 is SYGVNS. V is clipped by 4 bases and J by 7 bases, and the sequence between their germline boundaries is 8 bases long. Measured from the cysteine to the phenylalanine, the CDR3 is 11 residues long. Of the read, only the CDR3 DNA is kept; its 33 bases are in frame from base 1. Sequencing relied on an Illumina HiSeq 2000. TCR beta chain libraries were generated through multiplex PCR amplification. High-throughput sequencing was used to analyze the amplified TCR beta chain products. TCRdb handled the public reads itself, with Q25 trimming in fastp and clone calling in MiXCR, and kept productive beta chains. Each CDR3 protein gets just one entry, which takes the most common genes and DNA from the rows behind it. Across this sample there are around 300,000 distinct CDR3 sequences, with 30% seen only once. The ten most abundant clones make up roughly 1.1% of the sample.

The axillary draining lymph nodes of breast cancer patients were the source of the lymph node samples. Of note for this clonotype: Its antigen specificity is not known. Within one base of it there is no much larger clone, and no base qualities were kept.

This TCR derives from a female donor with breast cancer. Some clones in this sample may be carry-over from other donors' samples. Sequencing was carried out using axillary lymph node tissue. The chain employs TRBV25-1 and TRBJ2-7; possibly the D gene is TRBD2, per 5 matching bases. The nucleotides are TGTGCCAGCAGTGCTCGGGGTGAGCAGTACTTC. It is translated as CASSARGEQYF.